This is a list of T cell receptor beta chains from one sample in a study of blood T cell repertoires in COVID-19. Sequencing used immunoSEQ multiplex PCR; TCRdb keeps in-frame clones, though not all of them. The table includes fewer than 400,000 clones, about 85% detected once. Sequencing input: PBMCs or T cells enriched from blood (not recorded which). These receptors originate from a woman aged 25 to 39 who had been exposed to COVID-19. The CDR3 runs from the conserved cysteine through the conserved F or W. A D gene is named only where the DNA matches it firmly. Clone size is stated in some rows and not others, as once, few, many or a class when expanded.

J gene | clone size | D gene | V gene | CDR3 protein | CDR3 DNA
TRBJ2-7 | NA | NA | TRBV12-3/TRBV12-4 | CASSFSDYEQYF | TGTGCCAGCAGTTTTAGTGACTACGAGCAGTACTTC
TRBJ2-1 | NA | TRBD2 | TRBV3-1/TRBV3-2 | CASSHRTSGSSISSYNEQFF | TGTGCCAGCAGCCATCGGACTAGCGGGAGCTCTATTTCCTCCTACAATGAGCAGTTCTTC
TRBJ1-5 | NA | NA | TRBV2 | CASLREGQQPQHF | TGTGCCAGTCTAAGGGAGGGACAACAGCCCCAGCATTTT
TRBJ2-1 | NA | TRBD2 | TRBV11-2 | CASSFVFGGGGEQFF | TGTGCCAGCAGCTTTGTTTTTGGCGGGGGGGGTGAGCAGTTCTTC
TRBJ1-1 | NA | NA | TRBV11-1 | CASSFSGDTEAFF | TGTGCCAGCAGCTTCTCCGGGGACACTGAAGCTTTCTTT
TRBJ1-1 | NA | NA | TRBV28 | CASSLAARVGTEAFF | TGTGCCAGCAGTTTAGCCGCGAGGGTAGGTACTGAAGCTTTCTTT
TRBJ2-5 | NA | TRBD2 | TRBV18 | CASSPGKTSGSGETQYF | TGTGCCAGCTCACCAGGCAAGACTAGCGGGAGCGGGGAGACCCAGTACTTC
TRBJ1-3 | NA | TRBD1 | TRBV18 | CASSAGQGISGNTIYF | TGTGCCAGCTCCGCGGGACAGGGGATCTCTGGAAACACCATATATTTT
TRBJ2-5 | NA | TRBD2 | TRBV7-2 | CASSLGPGTSGGETQYF | TGTGCCAGCAGCTTAGGGCCCGGGACTAGCGGGGGAGAGACCCAGTACTTC
TRBJ2-7 | NA | TRBD1 | TRBV29-1 | CSVSSDRITYEQYF | TGCAGCGTTTCCTCGGACAGGATTACCTACGAGCAGTACTTC
TRBJ2-1 | many | NA | TRBV4-2 | CASSPDTSNEQFF | TGTGCCAGCAGCCCGGATACTAGCAATGAGCAGTTCTTC
TRBJ1-2 | NA | NA | TRBV3-1/TRBV3-2 | CASSQALSRGANYGYTF | TGTGCCAGCAGCCAAGCTCTCTCACGGGGGGCTAACTATGGCTACACCTTC
TRBJ1-5 | NA | TRBD1 | TRBV19 | CASSTDRGARQPQHF | TGTGCCAGTAGTACCGACAGGGGAGCTCGGCAGCCCCAGCATTTT
TRBJ1-1 | NA | NA | TRBV5-1 | CASSLAVNNLAFF | TGCGCCAGCAGCTTGGCCGTGAACAACCTAGCTTTCTTT
TRBJ1-1 | once | NA | TRBV3-1/TRBV3-2 | CASTQANTEAFF | TGTGCCAGCACCCAGGCGAACACTGAAGCTTTCTTT
TRBJ1-2 | NA | NA | TRBV19 | CASSIYGQPYGYTF | TGTGCCAGTAGTATTTACGGACAGCCCTATGGCTACACCTTC
TRBJ2-5 | NA | TRBD1 | TRBV10-1 | CASSAGQEETQYF | TGCGCCAGCAGTGCCGGACAGGAAGAGACCCAGTACTTC
TRBJ2-7 | NA | TRBD2 | TRBV27 | CASSFLAVSEQYF | TGTGCCAGCAGTTTTCTAGCGGTGAGCGAGCAGTACTTC
TRBJ1-2 | NA | TRBD1 | TRBV28 | CASSFRTGTGISYTF | TGTGCCAGCAGTTTTCGGACAGGGACAGGAATAAGCTACACCTTC
TRBJ2-7 | NA | NA | TRBV3-1/TRBV3-2 | CASSQEGARGDYYEQYF | TGTGCCAGCAGCCAAGAGGGGGCCAGAGGAGATTACTACGAGCAGTACTTC
TRBJ2-2 | NA | TRBD1 | TRBV3-1/TRBV3-2 | CASFRHTGASTGELFF | TGTGCCAGCTTCCGCCACACAGGGGCGTCTACCGGGGAGCTGTTTTTT
TRBJ2-1 | NA | NA | TRBV5-1 | CASSLELRKEQFF | TGCGCCAGCAGCTTGGAACTGAGAAAAGAGCAGTTCTTC
TRBJ1-2 | NA | TRBD1 | TRBV4-1 | CASSQLPGQGYGYTF | TGCGCCAGCAGCCAACTACCGGGACAGGGATATGGCTACACCTTC
TRBJ2-3 | NA | NA | TRBV30 | CARGAGRPDTQYF | TGTGCTCGTGGGGCAGGGAGGCCAGATACGCAGTATTTT
TRBJ1-5 | many | NA | TRBV6-4 | CASSGNPTWSNQPQHF | TGTGCCAGCAGTGGAAACCCTACTTGGAGCAATCAGCCCCAGCATTTT
TRBJ1-2 | NA | TRBD1 | TRBV27 | CASRPGTANFNYGYTF | TGTGCCAGCAGACCGGGGACAGCTAATTTTAACTATGGCTACACCTTC
TRBJ2-1 | NA | TRBD2 | TRBV7-9 | CASSAPAGTSGRAGEQFF | TGTGCCAGCAGCGCACCCGCAGGGACTAGCGGGAGGGCCGGTGAGCAGTTCTTC
TRBJ1-4 | NA | TRBD1 | TRBV9 | CASSEQGALEKLFF | TGTGCCAGCAGCGAACAGGGGGCGCTTGAAAAACTGTTTTTT
TRBJ2-1 | NA | NA | TRBV29-1 | CSVVDIGEQFF | TGCAGCGTTGTAGATATTGGCGAGCAGTTCTTC
TRBJ2-2 | NA | TRBD2 | TRBV9 | CASSRPTSGANTGELFF | TGTGCCAGCAGCCGCCCGACTAGCGGAGCGAACACCGGGGAGCTGTTTTTT
TRBJ2-2 | NA | NA | TRBV27 | CASRYKPGTGPGELFF | TGTGCCAGCCGATACAAACCAGGAACAGGGCCCGGGGAGCTGTTTTTT
TRBJ1-2 | once | NA | TRBV6-5 | CASRTGVNYGYTF | TGTGCCAGCAGGACAGGAGTTAACTATGGCTACACCTTC
TRBJ1-1 | NA | TRBD1 | TRBV28 | CASSSGTVVNTEAFF | TGTGCCAGCAGTTCGGGGACAGTAGTGAACACTGAAGCTTTCTTT
TRBJ2-5 | NA | TRBD2 | TRBV6-6 | CASSRGGQETQYF | TGTGCCAGCAGTCGCGGGGGACAAGAGACCCAGTACTTC
TRBJ1-2 | NA | NA | TRBV6-1 | CASSEWGHGYTF | TGTGCCAGCAGTGAATGGGGGCATGGCTACACCTTC
TRBJ1-1 | NA | NA | TRBV21-1 | CASSKGQLYTEAFF | TGTGCCAGCAGCAAAGGACAGCTCTACACTGAAGCTTTCTTT
TRBJ2-3 | NA | TRBD2 | TRBV4-3 | CASSQRGGTDTQYF | TGCGCCAGCAGCCAGCGGGGGGGCACAGATACGCAGTATTTT
TRBJ2-3 | once | TRBD2 | TRBV27 | CASSSGLAPDTQYF | TGTGCCAGCAGTTCGGGACTAGCTCCTGATACGCAGTATTTT
TRBJ2-3 | NA | TRBD2 | TRBV5-1 | CASSTSGGARDTQYF | TGCGCCAGCAGCACTAGCGGGGGGGCGAGAGATACGCAGTATTTT
TRBJ1-5 | once | NA | TRBV7-2 | CASSLVNNQPQHF | TGTGCCAGCAGCTTAGTTAACAATCAGCCCCAGCATTTT
TRBJ2-1 | NA | TRBD2 | TRBV4-1 | CASSQELAIYNEQFF | TGCGCCAGCAGCCAAGAACTAGCGATTTACAATGAGCAGTTCTTC
TRBJ2-1 | NA | NA | TRBV27 | CASSRGRYNEQFF | TGTGCCAGCAGCCGGGGGAGATACAATGAGCAGTTCTTC
TRBJ1-1 | few | TRBD1 | TRBV7-8 | CASRPTGGLNTEAFF | TGTGCCAGCAGGCCGACAGGGGGGTTGAACACTGAAGCTTTCTTT
TRBJ1-3 | once | NA | TRBV5-1 | CASSLSGLSGNTIYF | TGCGCCAGCAGCTTGTCAGGGCTAAGTGGAAACACCATATATTTT
TRBJ1-2 | NA | NA | TRBV7-8 | CASSPSTGNYGYTF | TGTGCCAGCAGCCCCTCCACCGGGAACTATGGCTACACCTTC
TRBJ2-1 | NA | TRBD2 | TRBV7-8 | CASSLEGTSVPPYNEQFF | TGTGCCAGCAGCTTAGAAGGGACTAGCGTCCCCCCGTACAATGAGCAGTTCTTC
TRBJ1-2 | once | NA | TRBV19 | CASSHTRGGYGYTF | TGTGCCAGTAGTCACACTCGGGGAGGCTATGGCTACACCTTC